One and the same sample provided the 28 T cell receptor beta chains below, sequenced in a study of T cell repertoires in cytomegalovirus infection. TCRdb redid the calling of the reads with MiXCR, one entry per CDR3 protein. The sample lists around 320,000 distinct CDR3 sequences, around a tenth occurring once. Sequenced sample: PBMCs. These receptors originate from a human donor in good health (CMV status not recorded). Some clones in this sample may be carry-over from other donors' samples.

The V call is TRBV20-1, the J call TRBJ1-4; the D is unclear. V lost 4 bases and J 4 bases, leaving 13 bases between the germline ends. This CDR3 spans 14 amino acids. Germline V gives CDR1 DFQATT, CDR2 SNEGSKA (reference sequence). The CDR3: CSATSELFNEKLFF. Here the CDR3 DNA reads TGCAGTGCTACTTCAGAACTATTTAATGAAAAACTGTTTTTT.

The chain uses TRBV12-3 or TRBV12-4 and TRBJ2-2; 10 positions match TRBD2. The CDR3 extends over 14 amino acids. With 8 bases clipped from V and 8 bases from J, the junction kept 8 bases outside the gene matches. Written as DNA, the CDR3 is TGTGCCAGCCCCCCTAGCGGGGGAAGAGGGGAGCTGTTTTTT. Translation: CASPPSGGRGELFF.

The V and J genes are TRBV20-1 and TRBJ2-1; tentative D call: TRBD2 (5 bases). Trimming removed 1 base from V and 3 bases from J, with 13 bases in between. The CDR3 covers 15 residues. CDR1 is DFQATT and CDR2 is SNEGSKA in the germline V gene (reference sequence). The CDR3 DNA reads TGCAGTGCTAGAGTCCGGCGGACTGGCTACAATGAGCAGTTCTTC. The encoded protein is CSARVRRTGYNEQFF.

For this clonotype: This sequence may be a read error, since a much larger clone differs from it by one base. This rearrangement joins TRBV4-3 to TRBJ1-4, with D tentatively TRBD1 (5 bases). CDR1 and CDR2 (germline): LGHNA, YSLEER. The CDR3 totals 16 residues. The CDR3 loop reads CASSQGLGGANEELFF. The CDR3 DNA reads TGCGCCAGCAGCCAAGGTCTTGGGGGAGCTAATGAAGAACTGTTTTTT.

This clonotype has a count of ten or more. The chain combines TRBV7-3 with TRBJ2-6; the D gene is possibly TRBD1 (6 bases). Trimming pared 5 bases from V and 2 bases from J, leaving 13 bases between. The CDR3 sequence is 16 residues long. Germline V gene sequence: CDR1 SGHTA, CDR2 FQGTGA. As DNA, the CDR3 is TGTGCCAGCAGCCACCTAGGGGGAACTGGGGCCAACGTCCTGACTTTC. Protein product: CASSHLGGTGANVLTF.

This clonotype came up many times. V and J are TRBV7-9 and TRBJ1-3; 11 nucleotides match TRBD1. J gave up 1 base and V 5 bases, and 4 bases lay outside the gene matches. CDR1 is SEHNR, CDR2 FQNEAQ, per germline (reference sequence). This CDR3 contains 16 residues. The CDR3 sequence: CASSVGTGGSGNTIYF. In DNA form, the CDR3 reads TGTGCCAGCAGCGTCGGGACAGGGGGGTCTGGAAACACCATATATTTT.

The chain is built from TRBV18 and TRBJ1-1; a possible D gene is TRBD1 (5 bases). With 5 bases removed from V and 5 bases from J, the gap between germline ends came to 12 bases. The germline CDR1 and CDR2 sequences are KGHSH and LQKENI. This CDR3 is 13 amino acids long. Here the CDR3 DNA reads TGTGCCAGCTCAGTGGGGCCGGGGACTGAAGCTTTCTTT. The encoded protein is CASSVGPGTEAFF.

This clonotype was counted many times. The chain combines TRBV7-2 with TRBJ2-1; 8 bases match TRBD2. V lost 8 bases, J lost 7 bases, and 13 bases stayed unmatched. Germline CDR1 and CDR2: SGHTA and FQGNSA. This CDR3 has 15 amino acids. In DNA, the CDR3 is TGTGCCAGCGCGCCGCAGGCGGGGGGCCAGAATGAGCAGTTCTTC. Its protein product is CASAPQAGGQNEQFF.

The V gene is TRBV11-2, the J gene TRBJ2-3; perhaps TRBD2 as D (5 bases). V lost 1 base, J lost 0 bases, and 14 bases lay in between. This CDR3 is 17 amino acids long. Germline CDR1 is SGHAT and CDR2 is FQNNGV. The CDR3 DNA sequence: TGTGCCAGCAGCTTAGTAAGGGCTAGCCATAGCACAGATACGCAGTATTTT. It yields the protein CASSLVRASHSTDTQYF.

This clonotype was seen a handful of times. The chain links TRBV6-2 or TRBV6-3 to TRBJ1-1; D not certain. The CDR3 is 14 residues long. CDR1 is MNHEY and CDR2 is SVGEGT in the germline V gene. Deletions cut 6 bases from V and 1 base from J, with 12 bases between. This chain's CDR3 is CASSERPANTEAFF. CDR3 nucleotides: TGTGCCAGCAGCGAAAGGCCCGCGAACACTGAAGCTTTCTTT.

This chain joins TRBV20-1 and TRBJ2-7; possible D gene TRBD1, 6 bases. V shed 0 bases and J shed 5 bases, with 17 bases lying between them. The CDR3 loop spans 15 amino acids. Germline V gives CDR1 DFQATT, CDR2 SNEGSKA (reference sequence). The CDR3 here is CSARDPARGSDEQYF. The CDR3 DNA reads TGCAGTGCTAGAGATCCGGCCAGGGGATCAGACGAGCAGTACTTC.

This clonotype was seen ten or more times. The chain uses TRBV7-6 and TRBJ2-5; no clear D gene. V gave up 0 bases and J gave up 1 base, with 9 bases separating them. Germline values: CDR1 SGHVS, CDR2 FNYEAQ. The CDR3 extends over 15 amino acids. As DNA, the CDR3 is TGTGCCAGCAGCTTAGCGGGCAGCCTCCAAGAGACCCAGTACTTC. Protein: CASSLAGSLQETQYF. Full variable domain (remainder filled in from reference TRBV7-6 and TRBJ2-5): GAGVSQSPRYKVTKRGQDVALRCDPISGHVSLYWYRQALGQGPEFLTYFNYEAQQDKSGLPNDRFSAERPEGSISTLTIQRTEQRDSAMYRCASSLAGSLQETQYFGPGTRLLVL.

This clonotype has more than one count but fewer than ten. The rearrangement links TRBV28 to TRBJ2-7; a weak D match, TRBD1 (6 bases). V lost 3 bases to trimming and J lost 0 bases, with 12 bases between them. Germline CDR1 reads MDHEN; CDR2 reads SYDVKM. The CDR3 contains 15 residues. The CDR3 reads CASSLGATSSYEQYF. The CDR3, as DNA: TGTGCCAGCAGTTTGGGGGCTACGAGCTCCTACGAGCAGTACTTC.

The chain couples TRBV20-1 to TRBJ1-1, with no clear D. Germline V gene lookup returns CDR1 DFQATT and CDR2 SNEGSKA (reference sequence). The V and J ends lost 1 base and 4 bases respectively, with 7 bases between them. This CDR3 region has 12 residues. CDR3 amino acids: CSARVGGTEAFF. CDR3 bases: TGCAGTGCTAGAGTGGGTGGCACTGAAGCTTTCTTT.

The rearrangement links TRBV7-8 to TRBJ2-5; 9 bases are a match to TRBD1. Trimming removed 6 bases from V and 5 bases from J; junction bases left unmatched: 7. The CDR3 extends over 14 amino acids. The germline V gene has CDR1 SGHVS and CDR2 FQNEAQ. The CDR3 is CASRRDRVRETQYF. The CDR3 DNA follows: TGTGCCAGCAGGCGGGACAGGGTCAGGGAGACCCAGTACTTC.

The chain uses TRBV6-2 or TRBV6-3 and TRBJ1-6; D uncertain. The germline V and J ends were trimmed by 6 bases and 4 bases, with 16 bases remaining between them. The CDR3 consists of 16 residues. Germline CDR1 and CDR2: MNHEY and SVGEGT. CDR3 region: CASSSPTRKYNSPLHF. The CDR3 coding sequence is TGTGCCAGCAGCTCGCCTACGCGGAAATATAATTCACCCCTCCACTTT.

This clonotype was detected many times. The V and J genes are TRBV7-8 and TRBJ2-7; TRBD2 might be the D (6 bases). The CDR3 sequence is 15 residues long. Trimming took 1 base from V and 5 from J, leaving 15 bases between them. Germline V CDR1 and CDR2: SGHVS, FQNEAQ. CDR3 protein: CASSLGPTSPHEQYF. CDR3 coding DNA: TGTGCCAGCAGCTTAGGGCCGACTAGTCCCCACGAGCAGTACTTC.

The J gene is TRBJ2-5, the V gene TRBV4-2; 7 bases match TRBD2. CDR3 length: 16 residues. V lost 1 base, J lost 1 base, and 6 bases stayed unmatched. From germline, CDR1 is LGHNA and CDR2 YNFKEQ. CDR3 coding DNA: TGTGCCAGCAGCCAAGTGAAGCGGGGCAGCCAAGAGACCCAGTACTTC. Its translation: CASSQVKRGSQETQYF.

This clonotype was seen a few times. The J gene is TRBJ2-5, the V gene TRBV4-2; TRBD2 matches 13 bases. V lost 2 bases and J lost 3; bases outside the gene matches: 3. Per the germline V gene, CDR1 is LGHNA and CDR2 is YNFKEQ. This CDR3 spans 16 amino acids. The CDR3 sequence is CASSQHGTSGEETQYF. In nucleotides, the CDR3 is TGTGCCAGCAGCCAACACGGGACTAGCGGGGAAGAGACCCAGTACTTC.

This clonotype was seen many times. The chain couples TRBV7-2 to TRBJ2-4; tentative D call: TRBD1 (6 bases). The V end was cut by 6 bases, the J end by 1 base, with 13 bases between. The CDR3 length is 15 residues. Per germline, CDR1 SGHTA and CDR2 FQGNSA. The CDR3 protein is CASRLTGMAKNIQYF. Here the CDR3 DNA reads TGTGCCAGCAGGTTAACAGGGATGGCCAAAAACATTCAGTACTTC.

This clonotype has just a few counts. This chain's CDR3 is CSARREGVNTEAFF. For the CDR3, the DNA is TGCAGTGCTAGGAGGGAGGGAGTAAACACTGAAGCTTTCTTT. The genes are TRBV20-1 and TRBJ1-1; no definite D call. The germline V and J ends were trimmed by 3 bases and 2 bases, with 13 bases remaining between them. The length of the CDR3 is 14 residues. The germline V gene encodes CDR1 DFQATT and CDR2 SNEGSKA (reference sequence).

This clonotype was observed many times. This chain links TRBV13 with TRBJ2-6, with D possibly matching TRBD1 (6 bases). Trimming took off 3 bases at V and 0 bases at J, with 12 bases between the two ends. Germline values: CDR1 PRHDT, CDR2 FYEKMQ (reference sequence). CDR3 length equals 17 residues. The CDR3 loop reads CASSLWGLYSGANVLTF. The CDR3 DNA is TGTGCCAGCAGCTTGTGGGGGCTTTACTCTGGGGCCAACGTCCTGACTTTC.

This clonotype has a count of ten or more. The CDR3 loop is CASSSELGGGGRGLNTQYF. The CDR3 DNA reads TGTGCCAGCAGCTCCGAATTAGGAGGGGGGGGGCGAGGTTTGAATACGCAGTATTTT. This chain joins TRBV7-2 and TRBJ2-3, with a tentative D call TRBD2 (7 bases). V dropped 4 bases and J dropped 7 bases, with 30 bases sitting between them. CDR3 size: 19 residues. CDR1 SGHTA and CDR2 FQGNSA come from the germline V gene.

The CDR3 sequence: CATSRSGASYEQYF. CDR3 coding DNA: TGTGCCACCAGCAGGAGCGGTGCCTCCTACGAGCAGTACTTC. The chain joins TRBV15 to TRBJ2-7, with D possibly being TRBD2 (5 bases). Trimming shortened V by 3 bases and J by 0 bases, and 9 bases separated the two germline ends. The CDR3 length is 14 residues. CDR1 LNHNV and CDR2 YYDKDF come from the germline V gene (reference sequence).

This clonotype was detected only a few times. The V gene is TRBV7-2, the J gene TRBJ2-4; tentatively, D is TRBD1 (6 bases). Trimming took 1 base from V and 6 from J, leaving 10 bases between them. The CDR3 runs to 14 residues. Germline CDR1 SGHTA, CDR2 FQGNSA. The CDR3 DNA is TGTGCCAGCAGCTTAGGGGGGCCGGTAAACATTCAGTACTTC. It codes for CASSLGGPVNIQYF.

This chain joins TRBV12-3 or TRBV12-4 and TRBJ1-1; D possibly corresponds to TRBD1 (6 bases). The CDR3 has 16 residues. The V end lost 3 bases, the J end lost 0 bases, and 14 bases lay between the germline ends. The CDR3 protein is CASSFGGLGMNTEAFF. CDR3 nucleotide sequence: TGTGCCAGCAGTTTTGGGGGCCTTGGCATGAACACTGAAGCTTTCTTT.

Ten or more counts support this clonotype. V gene TRBV28 combines with J gene TRBJ2-1, with a possible D match to TRBD2 (7 bases). Between the trimmed V and J ends, which lost 10 bases and 5 bases, there was a span of 21 bases. The CDR3 consists of 15 residues. Per the germline V gene, CDR1 is MDHEN and CDR2 is SYDVKM. The CDR3: CAMARGGQTNNEQFF. Written as DNA, the CDR3 is TGTGCCATGGCTAGGGGGGGGCAGACCAACAATGAGCAGTTCTTC.

In its sample, this clonotype was seen a few times. The chain carries TRBV7-8 and TRBJ2-1, with D possibly TRBD2 on 7 matching bases. The V gene's germline CDR1 is SGHVS and CDR2 FQNEAQ. Trimming left V 4 bases short and J 7 bases short, with 17 bases between. CDR3 length: 15 amino acids. The CDR3: CASSSGRGGGNEQFF. The CDR3 DNA reads as TGTGCCAGCAGCTCTGGGAGGGGGGGCGGTAATGAGCAGTTCTTC.